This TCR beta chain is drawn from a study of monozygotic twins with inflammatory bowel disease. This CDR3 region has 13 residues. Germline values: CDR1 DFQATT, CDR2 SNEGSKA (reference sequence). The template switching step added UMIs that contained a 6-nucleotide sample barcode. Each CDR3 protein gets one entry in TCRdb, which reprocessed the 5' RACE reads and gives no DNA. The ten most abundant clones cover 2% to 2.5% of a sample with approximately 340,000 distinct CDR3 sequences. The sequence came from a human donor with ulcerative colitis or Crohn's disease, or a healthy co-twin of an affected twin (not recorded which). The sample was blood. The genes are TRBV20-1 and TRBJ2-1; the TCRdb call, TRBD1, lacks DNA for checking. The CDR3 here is CSQGQGSYNEQFF.